The entry below describes one T cell receptor (beta chain). The antigen remains undetermined. The data were taken from a study of Ad26.COV2.S vaccination and SARS-CoV-2 variants. For the study at large: Ad26.COV2.S given intramuscularly, once or twice 56 days apart. Points from the study as a whole: Among vaccine recipients, spike-specific TCR breadth exceeded that of placebo recipients. The TCR breadth and depth analyses may have produced an underestimate of total T cell responses.

TCRdb keeps only in-frame clones here, not all; method: immunoSEQ multiplex PCR. The repertoire consists of approximately 340,000 clones, with 70% to 90% occurring once and the leading ten covering about 3.5%. The CDR3 totals 15 residues. The germline CDR1 and CDR2 sequences are MNHEY and SMNVEV (reference sequence). With 0 bases removed from V and 3 bases from J, the gap between germline ends came to 10 bases. Noted treatment: 19 received Ad26.COV2.S at low or high dose, single or two shots; 5 received placebo; per-sample allocation not given. Samples analyzed were those drawn on day 63 after the first vaccine or placebo injection.

V gene TRBV27 combines with J gene TRBJ2-3; D unresolved. This clonotype originated in a person aged 18-60 years who received the Ad26.COV2.S COVID-19 vaccine or a placebo. The sequenced sample was peripheral blood, obtained in a trial of Ad26.COV2.S vaccine versus placebo. CDR3 DNA: TGTGCCAGCAGTTTATCGGTCGAAGGAACAGATACGCAGTATTTT. Protein sequence: CASSLSVEGTDTQYF.